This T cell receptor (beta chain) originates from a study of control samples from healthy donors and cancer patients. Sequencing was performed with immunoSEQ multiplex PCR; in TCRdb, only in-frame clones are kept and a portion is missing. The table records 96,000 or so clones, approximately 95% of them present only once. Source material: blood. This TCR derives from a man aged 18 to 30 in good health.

Written as DNA, the CDR3 is TGTGCCATCAGTGCCGGGACAGCTAGGCAGGGCACTGAAGCTTTCTTT. This codes for CAISAGTARQGTEAFF. The chain combines TRBV10-3 with TRBJ1-1; 7 positions agree with TRBD1. This CDR3 region has 16 residues. Trimming took 4 bases from V and 4 from J; bases not matched to a gene: 12. The germline V gene encodes CDR1 ENHRY and CDR2 SYGVKD.